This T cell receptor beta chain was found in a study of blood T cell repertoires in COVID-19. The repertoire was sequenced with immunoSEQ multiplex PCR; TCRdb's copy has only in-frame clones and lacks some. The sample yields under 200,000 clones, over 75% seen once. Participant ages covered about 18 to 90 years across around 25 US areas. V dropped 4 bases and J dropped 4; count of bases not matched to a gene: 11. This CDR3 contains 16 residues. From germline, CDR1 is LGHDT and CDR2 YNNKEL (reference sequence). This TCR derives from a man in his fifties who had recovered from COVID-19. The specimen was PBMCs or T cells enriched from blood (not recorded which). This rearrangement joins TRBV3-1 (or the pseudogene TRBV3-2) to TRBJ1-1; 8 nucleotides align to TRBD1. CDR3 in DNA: TGTGCCAGCAGCCGGAGAACAGGGGGGATGGGCACTGAAGCTTTCTTT. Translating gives CASSRRTGGMGTEAFF.